Below, 2 T cell receptor beta chains from the same sample are listed, as sequenced in a study of blood T cells in healthy people across ages. Sample-barcoded 5' priming and a J-beta primer mix drove a second PCR of roughly 6 to 12 cycles. TCRdb redid the calling of the 5' RACE reads with MiXCR, one entry per CDR3 protein. This repertoire shows around 800,000 distinct CDR3 sequences, around 50% found once; its top ten account for roughly 18%. Specimen: blood. The receptors were gathered from a man of 80 years or more in good health.

This sequence joins TRBV12-3 or TRBV12-4 and TRBJ1-6; D is undetermined. This CDR3 has 15 amino acids. The V end lost 0 bases, the J end lost 6 bases, and 9 bases lay between the germline ends. The CDR3 is CASSLAGYANSPLHF. The CDR3, as DNA: TGTGCCAGCAGTTTAGCGGGGTACGCTAATTCACCCCTCCACTTT.

This clonotype was detected a few times. The gene calls are TRBV7-3 and TRBJ2-1; possible D gene TRBD2, 5 bases. V lost 2 bases and J 10 bases, leaving 15 bases between the germline ends. The CDR3 totals 14 residues. Germline V gene data show CDR1 as SGHTA and CDR2 as FQGTGA. CDR3 sequence (DNA): TGTGCCAGCAGCTTAGAGAGTGGGAGAACAGAGCAGTTCTTC. Protein: CASSLESGRTEQFF.